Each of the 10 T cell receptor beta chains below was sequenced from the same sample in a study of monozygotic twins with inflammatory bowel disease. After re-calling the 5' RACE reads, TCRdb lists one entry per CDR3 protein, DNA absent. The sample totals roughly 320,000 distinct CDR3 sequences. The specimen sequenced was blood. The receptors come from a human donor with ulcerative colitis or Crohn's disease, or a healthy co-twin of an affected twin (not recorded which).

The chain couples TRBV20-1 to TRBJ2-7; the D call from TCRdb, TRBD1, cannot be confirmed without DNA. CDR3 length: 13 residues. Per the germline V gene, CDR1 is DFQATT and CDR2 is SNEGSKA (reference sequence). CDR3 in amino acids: CSARDRGLGEQYF.

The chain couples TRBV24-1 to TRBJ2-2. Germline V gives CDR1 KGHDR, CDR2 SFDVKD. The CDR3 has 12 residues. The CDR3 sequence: CATSDYTGELFF.

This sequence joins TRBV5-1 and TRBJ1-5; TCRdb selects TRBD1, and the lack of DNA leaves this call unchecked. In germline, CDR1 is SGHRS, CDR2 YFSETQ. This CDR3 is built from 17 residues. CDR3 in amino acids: CASSRSDRGVYNQPQHF.

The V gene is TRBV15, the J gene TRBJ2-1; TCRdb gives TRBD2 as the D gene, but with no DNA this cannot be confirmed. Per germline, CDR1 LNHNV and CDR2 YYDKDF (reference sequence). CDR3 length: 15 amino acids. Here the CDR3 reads CATSRRREGPGEQFF.

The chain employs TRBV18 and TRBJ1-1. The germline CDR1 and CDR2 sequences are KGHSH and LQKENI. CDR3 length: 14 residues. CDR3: CASSPDLGNTEAFF.

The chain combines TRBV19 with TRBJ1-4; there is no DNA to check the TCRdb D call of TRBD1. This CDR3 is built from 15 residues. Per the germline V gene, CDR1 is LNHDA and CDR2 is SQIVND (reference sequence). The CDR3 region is CATQDRSATNEKLFF.

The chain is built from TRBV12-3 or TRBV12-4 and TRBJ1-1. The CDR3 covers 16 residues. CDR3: CASTSKSGFGNTEAFF.

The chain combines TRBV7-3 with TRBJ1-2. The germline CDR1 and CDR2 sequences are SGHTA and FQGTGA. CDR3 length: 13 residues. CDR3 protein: CASSSMEGYGYTF.

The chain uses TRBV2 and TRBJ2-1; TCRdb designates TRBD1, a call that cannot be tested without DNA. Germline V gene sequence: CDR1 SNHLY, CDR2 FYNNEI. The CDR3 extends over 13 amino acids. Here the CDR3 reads CASSVRGVDEQFF.

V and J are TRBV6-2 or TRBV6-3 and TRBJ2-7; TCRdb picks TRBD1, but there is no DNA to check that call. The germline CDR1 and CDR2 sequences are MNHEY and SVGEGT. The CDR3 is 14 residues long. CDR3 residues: CASGPGQYAYEQYF.